This T cell receptor beta chain was recorded in a study of beta chain features in type 1 diabetes. The overall study: About 98,000,000 sorted cells were examined across all samples.

Study observations and caveats: Any role of HLA type in TCRB rearrangement remained unresolved here. For patients and controls alike, PCR might favor shorter templates to the same degree.

The whole isolated RNA underwent reverse transcription, so sequencing captured expressed TCRB transcripts. Assay used: immunoSEQ multiplex PCR; TCRdb lists only in-frame clones, some missing. This table has about 320,000 clones, roughly 15% appearing once. As for this clone: The target antigen is unknown.

This receptor was identified in a man aged 30 to 39 in good health. The sequencing input was central memory CD4+ T cells from blood.

CDR3 protein: CASSRTSGDTGELFF. For the CDR3, the DNA is TGTGCCAGCAGCCGGACTAGCGGGGACACCGGGGAGCTGTTTTTT. The V call is TRBV2, the J call TRBJ2-2, with 12 positions matching TRBD2. Germline V lookup: CDR1 SNHLY, CDR2 FYNNEI. J gave up 3 bases and V 6 bases, and 2 bases lay outside the gene matches. The CDR3 has 15 residues.